The 6 T cell receptor beta chains below were found in one sample sequenced in a study of blood T cell repertoires in COVID-19. The repertoire was sequenced with immunoSEQ multiplex PCR; TCRdb's copy has only in-frame clones and lacks some. The data contain around 400,000 clones, 89% of them singletons. Specimen: PBMCs or T cells enriched from blood (not recorded which). These receptors all come from a woman in her twenties or thirties who had recovered from COVID-19.

The J gene is TRBJ2-7, the V gene TRBV12-3 or TRBV12-4, with a possible D match to TRBD2 (6 bases). V lost 3 bases and J 4 bases, leaving 10 bases between the germline ends. This CDR3 contains 13 residues. CDR3 region: CASSLAGRYEQYF. In DNA form, the CDR3 reads TGTGCCAGCAGTTTGGCGGGAAGGTACGAGCAGTACTTC.

This chain links TRBV7-9 with TRBJ2-1; weak D call: TRBD2 (6 bases). Germline V CDR1 and CDR2: SEHNR, FQNEAQ (reference sequence). V lost 0 bases to trimming and J lost 5 bases, with 17 bases between them. The CDR3 is 17 residues long. This CDR3 is CASSLARLGGIHNEQFF. The CDR3 nucleotides are TGTGCCAGCAGCTTAGCGCGATTAGGCGGGATTCACAATGAGCAGTTCTTC.

This chain connects TRBV18 to TRBJ2-1; maybe TRBD2 (8 bases). Germline CDR1 is KGHSH and CDR2 is LQKENI. CDR3 length: 15 amino acids. Trimming shortened V by 6 bases and J by 9 bases, and 21 bases separated the two germline ends. The CDR3 loop reads CASSPGTRGGGEQFF. The CDR3, as DNA: TGTGCCAGCTCTCCCGGGACTAGAGGGGGCGGTGAGCAGTTCTTC.

The V call is TRBV28, the J call TRBJ1-5; no definite D call. The CDR3 has 13 residues. From germline, CDR1 is MDHEN and CDR2 SYDVKM. Between the trimmed V and J ends, which lost 6 bases and 4 bases, there was a span of 10 bases. CDR3: CASSLTLNQPQHF. In DNA, the CDR3 is TGTGCCAGCAGCTTAACCCTAAATCAGCCCCAGCATTTT.

The chain combines TRBV7-2 with TRBJ2-4, with a possible D match to TRBD2 (5 bases). V was shortened by 5 bases and J by 0 bases, with 14 bases between the two germline ends. Per the germline V gene, CDR1 is SGHTA and CDR2 is FQGNSA. CDR3 length: 16 amino acids. CDR3 nucleotide sequence: TGTGCCAGCAGCACTACAGCGACTATAGCCAAAAACATTCAGTACTTC. The encoded protein is CASSTTATIAKNIQYF.

The gene calls are TRBV7-9 and TRBJ2-3; TRBD1 is a possible D gene (6 bases). CDR1 is SEHNR and CDR2 is FQNEAQ in the germline V gene (reference sequence). The CDR3 contains 14 residues. V was pared by 5 bases and J by 0 bases, with 9 bases between. Here the CDR3 reads CASSGRGSTDTQYF. CDR3 DNA sequence: TGTGCCAGCAGCGGCAGGGGTAGCACAGATACGCAGTATTTT.